One and the same sample provided the 11 T cell receptor beta chains below, sequenced in a study of blood T cell repertoires in COVID-19. The data were produced by immunoSEQ multiplex PCR, yet TCRdb's version contains in-frame clones alone and is incomplete. The data show around 480,000 clones, about 85% seen once. Sequenced sample: PBMCs or T cells enriched from blood (not recorded which). Receptor source: a woman aged 18-29 years who had recovered from COVID-19.

The chain couples TRBV19 to TRBJ1-1; 9 bases match TRBD1. Looked up from germline, CDR1 is LNHDA and CDR2 is SQIVND (reference sequence). This CDR3 contains 15 residues. Trimming cost V 6 bases and J 2 bases; bases outside gene matches: 7. CDR3 DNA: TGTGCCAGTAGGGCCGGGACAGGGATAAACACTGAAGCTTTCTTT. Its translation is CASRAGTGINTEAFF.

The chain couples TRBV15 to TRBJ2-1; 8 bases are a match to TRBD2. In germline, CDR1 is LNHNV, CDR2 YYDKDF (reference sequence). J was trimmed by 4 bases and V by 8 bases; bases with no gene match: 7. The CDR3 spans 14 residues. CDR3 protein: CATLERGPYNEQFF. CDR3 nucleotide sequence: TGTGCCACCTTGGAGCGGGGGCCTTACAATGAGCAGTTCTTC.

This clone has a single count. The CDR3 protein is CASSGAALSGNTIYF. The CDR3 region has the DNA TGTGCCAGCAGTGGGGCGGCACTCTCTGGAAACACCATATATTTT. The chain uses TRBV6-6 and TRBJ1-3; D perhaps matches TRBD1 (5 bases). The CDR3 extends over 15 amino acids. Looked up from germline, CDR1 is MNHNY and CDR2 is SVGAGI (reference sequence). The V end lost 5 bases, the J end lost 0 bases, and 11 bases lay between the germline ends.

The CDR3 DNA follows: TGCGCCAGCAGCCGATCATCGAGCTCCTATAATTCACCCCTCCACTTT. It codes for CASSRSSSSYNSPLHF. The chain joins TRBV4-1 to TRBJ1-6; D unresolved. CDR3 length equals 16 residues. V dropped 4 bases and J dropped 0 bases, with 10 bases sitting between them. From germline, CDR1 is MGHRA and CDR2 YSYEKL.

This clone has only one observation. V is TRBV6-1 and J is TRBJ1-2, with D possibly being TRBD1 (6 bases). V was cut by 4 bases and J by 4 bases, with 19 bases left in between. This CDR3 contains 16 residues. Per germline, CDR1 MNHNS and CDR2 SASEGT. The CDR3 protein is CASSAYASGAPYGYTF. The CDR3 DNA reads TGTGCCAGCAGTGCCTACGCATCAGGGGCCCCCTATGGCTACACCTTC.

This chain links TRBV2 with TRBJ2-1; 8 bases agree with TRBD1. The CDR3 spans 14 residues. J was trimmed by 4 bases and V by 11 bases; bases with no gene match: 10. CDR1 and CDR2 (germline): SNHLY, FYNNEI. CDR3 DNA sequence: TGTGCCCGGATGGGAACAGGGGGTTACAATGAGCAGTTCTTC. Translated: CARMGTGGYNEQFF.

V is TRBV7-8 and J is TRBJ1-2; D unclear. Trimming stripped 5 bases from V and 3 bases from J, with 25 bases between. The germline V gene has CDR1 SGHVS and CDR2 FQNEAQ. This CDR3 has 18 amino acids. CDR3 protein: CASSRTQTLSPKDYGYTF. The CDR3 DNA is TGTGCCAGCAGCCGAACCCAAACCCTAAGCCCTAAAGACTATGGCTACACCTTC.

This sequence joins TRBV6-1 and TRBJ1-2; 10 bases map to TRBD1. The germline V gene has CDR1 MNHNS and CDR2 SASEGT. The CDR3 runs to 14 residues. V was pared by 3 bases and J by 4 bases, with 2 bases of the junction left unmatched. The CDR3 bases are TGTGCCAGCAGTGAGAGGACAGGGGGCTATGGCTACACCTTC. The encoded protein is CASSERTGGYGYTF.

The CDR3 nucleotides read TGCGCCAGCAGCTCGACAGGGGAGGGAGAAAAACTGTTTTTT. Protein sequence: CASSSTGEGEKLFF. The chain joins TRBV5-1 to TRBJ1-4, with 8 positions matching TRBD1. The V gene's germline CDR1 is SGHRS and CDR2 YFSETQ. V was pared by 3 bases and J by 8 bases, with 6 bases of the junction left unmatched. The CDR3 spans 14 residues.

J is TRBJ1-5 and V is TRBV30, with a weak D call TRBD1 (5 bases). Germline V gives CDR1 GTSNPN, CDR2 SVGIG (reference sequence). The CDR3 is made up of 17 amino acids. Trimming cost V 0 bases and J 0 bases, with 15 bases left between them. The CDR3 region is CAWSVRDDSYSNQPQHF. The CDR3, as DNA: TGTGCCTGGAGTGTACGAGATGACAGTTATAGCAATCAGCCCCAGCATTTT.

The CDR3 protein is CASSSGLAGGQETQYF. CDR3 DNA: TGTGCCAGCAGCTCTGGACTAGCGGGGGGACAAGAGACCCAGTACTTC. The genes are TRBV7-3 and TRBJ2-5, with 14 positions matching TRBD2. Germline assignment: CDR1 SGHTA and CDR2 FQGTGA. V was pared by 4 bases and J by 2 bases, with 3 bases of the junction left unmatched. This CDR3 comprises 16 residues.